This T cell receptor (beta chain) stems from a study of T cell responses to AZD1222 COVID-19 vaccine. Study-wide findings and caveats: Spike-specific TCRs gained breadth and depth after people received two AZD1222 doses. Vaccine-associated CD4 TCRs spanned spike, dominant at 160-218 and 743-854. White British people made up most donors, females outnumbered males, and clonal diversity was possibly underestimated. Baseline seropositivity characterized only a handful of AZD1222 recipients.

A note on this clone: Its antigen is unknown.

The CDR3 is 17 residues long. The germline V gene has CDR1 SGDLS and CDR2 YYNGEE. V was clipped by 3 bases and J by 4 bases; unmatched bases: 13. Method: immunoSEQ multiplex PCR; TCRdb's copy keeps in-frame clones and lacks some. The data show over 85,000 clones, 65% to 85% seen once. The chain has TRBV9 and TRBJ1-1; 9 nucleotides align to TRBD1. The sample was peripheral blood, taken 28 days after the second AZD1222 dose. The TCR originated in an adult who received the AZD1222 COVID-19 vaccine. The CDR3 region is CASSGNRGPTWGTEAFF. The DNA for the CDR3 is TGTGCCAGCAGCGGAAACAGGGGGCCCACTTGGGGCACTGAAGCTTTCTTT.